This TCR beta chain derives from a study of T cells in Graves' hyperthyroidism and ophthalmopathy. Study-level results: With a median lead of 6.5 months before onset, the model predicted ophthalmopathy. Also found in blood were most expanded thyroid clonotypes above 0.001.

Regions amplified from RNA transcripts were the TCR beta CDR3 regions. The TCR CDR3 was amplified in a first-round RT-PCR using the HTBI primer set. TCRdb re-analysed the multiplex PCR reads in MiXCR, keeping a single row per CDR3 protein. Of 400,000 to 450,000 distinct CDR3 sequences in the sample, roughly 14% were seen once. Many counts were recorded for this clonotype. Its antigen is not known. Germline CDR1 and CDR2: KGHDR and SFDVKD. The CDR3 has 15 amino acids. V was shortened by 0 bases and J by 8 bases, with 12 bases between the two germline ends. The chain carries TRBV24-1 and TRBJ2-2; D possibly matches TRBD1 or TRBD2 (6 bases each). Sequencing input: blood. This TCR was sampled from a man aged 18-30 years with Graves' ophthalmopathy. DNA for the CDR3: TGTGCCACCAGTGATTTGCCCGGGGGCGGAGGGGAGCTGTTTTTT. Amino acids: CATSDLPGGGGELFF.